The present T cell receptor (beta chain) was sequenced within a study of blood T cells in healthy people across ages. PCR was performed a second time for about 7 to 12 cycles using a sample-barcoded 5' primer and a J-beta primer mix. MiXCR, applied by TCRdb to the 5' RACE reads, yields one record per CDR3 protein. The data show roughly 1,500,000 distinct CDR3 sequences, almost 35% seen once. Comments on this clonotype: Antigen unknown.

The CDR3 contains 18 residues. Germline V gene lookup returns CDR1 LGHDT and CDR2 YNNKEL (reference sequence). The V gene lost 4 bases and the J gene lost 5 bases, with 24 bases spanning the gap. The study, taken as a whole, reports: The fall in TCR beta diversity per million T cells was roughly linear with age.

This clonotype was obtained from a woman aged 25 to 39 in good health. The sequenced sample consisted of blood. The gene calls are TRBV3-1 and TRBJ2-1, with D unclear. The CDR3 sequence is CASSLVHWAAEGNNEQFF. The CDR3 DNA is TGTGCCAGCAGCCTGGTCCACTGGGCGGCAGAAGGGAACAATGAGCAGTTCTTC.